What follows are 25 T cell receptor beta chains derived from one specimen sequenced in a study of cytomegalovirus exposure and HLA in healthy donors. PCR involved 60 Vbeta and 13 Jbeta primers. TCRdb's table, derived via immunoSEQ multiplex PCR, lists solely in-frame clones and lacks some. The table has under 200,000 clones, 70% to 80% seen once; the top ten hold roughly 2%. The material sequenced was PBMCs. Receptors were obtained from a man aged 50-59 years in good health and CMV-seropositive.

This clone was picked up one time. The chain has TRBV30 and TRBJ2-5; possible D gene TRBD1, 5 bases. CDR1 and CDR2 from the germline V gene are GTSNPN and SVGIG (reference sequence). The ends were cut back, 3 bases at V and 5 bases at J, with 13 bases in the middle. This CDR3 comprises 13 residues. CDR3 nucleotides: TGTGCCTGGAGGGGGCAGGTTATCGAGACCCAGTACTTC. Protein: CAWRGQVIETQYF.

The table lists this clone with a few counts. The rearrangement links TRBV2 to TRBJ2-5; the D gene is possibly TRBD2 (5 bases). The germline V gene has CDR1 SNHLY and CDR2 FYNNEI. V was clipped by 8 bases and J by 3 bases, with 13 bases between them. This CDR3 has 13 amino acids. The CDR3 here is CASCTDGEETQYF. CDR3 DNA sequence: TGTGCCAGCTGCACGGACGGGGAAGAGACCCAGTACTTC.

This clone was recorded only once. The V call is TRBV5-1, the J call TRBJ2-6; a possible D gene is TRBD1 (6 bases). V was trimmed by 4 bases and J by 0 bases, leaving 14 bases between them. The CDR3 runs to 17 residues. Germline CDR1 SGHRS, CDR2 YFSETQ. CDR3: CASSRDTTNSGANVLTF. The CDR3 nucleotides are TGCGCCAGCAGCCGGGACACCACCAACTCTGGGGCCAACGTCCTGACTTTC.

The V gene is TRBV27, the J gene TRBJ2-2; a possible D gene is TRBD1 (6 bases). CDR3 length: 15 residues. Trimming cost V 5 bases and J 6 bases, with 16 bases left between them. Per germline, CDR1 MNHEY and CDR2 SMNVEV (reference sequence). CDR3 DNA sequence: TGTGCCAGCAGTCTACCCCAGACAGGTTCCGGGGAGCTGTTTTTT. Protein sequence: CASSLPQTGSGELFF.

This sequence joins TRBV4-3 and TRBJ1-2; no reliable D call. There are 14 residues in the CDR3. Germline lookup yields CDR1 LGHNA and CDR2 YSLEER. The V gene lost 0 bases and the J gene lost 4 bases, with 9 bases spanning the gap. In nucleotides, the CDR3 is TGCGCCAGCAGCCAAGATGGTGGACTCTATGGCTACACCTTC. As protein: CASSQDGGLYGYTF.

This clone was seen a few times. The chain has TRBV15 and TRBJ2-2; 7 nucleotides align to TRBD2. The CDR3 is 16 residues long. Germline loops: CDR1 LNHNV, CDR2 YYDKDF (reference sequence). The junction had 12 bases not matched to a gene; V was cut back by 5 bases and J by 6 bases. The CDR3 loop reads CATSRLSRGSAGELFF. CDR3 bases: TGTGCCACCAGCCGGCTATCCCGCGGGAGTGCCGGGGAGCTGTTTTTT.

This chain links TRBV7-9 with TRBJ1-5; D perhaps matches TRBD1 (5 bases). The CDR3 is 15 residues long. The germline V gene encodes CDR1 SEHNR and CDR2 FQNEAQ (reference sequence). V lost 1 base and J 5 bases, leaving 12 bases between the germline ends. CDR3 in amino acids: CASSLVFGGYQPQHF. DNA of the CDR3: TGTGCCAGCAGCTTAGTCTTCGGGGGGTATCAGCCCCAGCATTTT.

This chain connects TRBV6-6 to TRBJ1-5; D unresolved. V was trimmed by 4 bases and J by 0 bases, leaving 10 bases between them. Germline CDR1 is MNHNY and CDR2 is SVGAGI (reference sequence). CDR3 length: 15 residues. CDR3 region: CASSLGGYSNQPQHF. DNA for the CDR3: TGTGCCAGCAGTTTAGGAGGGTATAGCAATCAGCCCCAGCATTTT.

The V and J genes are TRBV9 and TRBJ2-2, with 7 bases lining up with TRBD2. Germline V gene sequence: CDR1 SGDLS, CDR2 YYNGEE. The junction had 10 bases not matched to a gene; V was cut back by 6 bases and J by 5 bases. CDR3 size: 15 residues. The CDR3 loop reads CASTRSGGNTGELFF. The DNA of the CDR3 is TGTGCCAGCACCCGGTCGGGGGGAAATACCGGGGAGCTGTTTTTT.

The V gene is TRBV7-6, the J gene TRBJ1-5; maybe TRBD1 (6 bases). Germline V gene sequence: CDR1 SGHVS, CDR2 FNYEAQ. This CDR3 is built from 14 residues. Trimming removed 4 bases at V and 3 bases at J, with 10 bases between. The chain's CDR3 is CASSSRGDNQPQHF. CDR3 coding DNA: TGTGCCAGCAGCTCCAGGGGCGACAATCAGCCCCAGCATTTT.

This sequence joins TRBV19 and TRBJ1-3; D is unclear. Germline V gene sequence: CDR1 LNHDA, CDR2 SQIVND (reference sequence). This CDR3 is 14 amino acids long. Trimming stripped 3 bases from V and 0 bases from J, with 6 bases between. The CDR3 spells CASSIQISGNTIYF. The CDR3 DNA reads as TGTGCCAGTAGTATCCAAATCTCTGGAAACACCATATATTTT.

The rearrangement joins TRBV19 to TRBJ1-1; D unclear. Germline CDR1 and CDR2: LNHDA and SQIVND (reference sequence). The V end was cut by 4 bases, the J end by 5 bases, with 17 bases between. This CDR3 has 15 residues. Here the CDR3 reads CASSRPWRALTEAFF. The CDR3 coding sequence is TGTGCCAGTAGTAGGCCTTGGAGGGCCTTGACTGAAGCTTTCTTT.

This rearrangement joins TRBV15 to TRBJ1-2, with unresolved D. Per germline, CDR1 LNHNV and CDR2 YYDKDF (reference sequence). Deletions cut 0 bases from V and 4 bases from J, with 21 bases between. This CDR3 comprises 18 residues. CDR3 amino acids: CATSRDGSNPLTVYGYTF. The CDR3 region has the DNA TGTGCCACCAGCAGAGATGGGAGTAACCCCCTAACTGTCTATGGCTACACCTTC. The full variable domain, in which reference TRBV15 and TRBJ1-2 provide the parts outside the CDR3, is DAMVIQNPRYQVTQFGKPVTLSCSQTLNHNVMYWYQQKSSQAPKLLFHYYDKDFNNEADTPDNFQSRRPNTSFCFLDIRSPGLGDTAMYLCATSRDGSNPLTVYGYTFGSGTRLTVV.

This clone was found once. The chain is built from TRBV27 and TRBJ1-2, with a weak D call TRBD1 (6 bases). The length of the CDR3 is 15 residues. CDR1 is MNHEY and CDR2 is SMNVEV in the germline V gene (reference sequence). With 6 bases removed from V and 5 bases from J, the gap between germline ends came to 19 bases. The CDR3 loop is CASSLLAGDAYGYTF. In DNA form, the CDR3 reads TGTGCCAGCAGCTTACTCGCAGGGGACGCATATGGCTACACCTTC.

This clone was seen a few times. The J gene is TRBJ2-3, the V gene TRBV7-2, with 14 bases fitting TRBD2. This CDR3 spans 19 amino acids. V trimming: 1 base; J trimming: 1 base; junction bases outside the gene matches: 7. Germline CDR1 reads SGHTA; CDR2 reads FQGNSA. DNA of the CDR3: TGTGCCAGCAGCTTAGATAGGACTAGCGGGGGGCGAGGCACAGATACGCAGTATTTT. It translates to CASSLDRTSGGRGTDTQYF.

The CDR3 nucleotides read TGTGCCAGCAGCTTGGGACCCGGGACAATTATATCCGCGAACACCGGGGAGCTGTTTTTT. It codes for CASSLGPGTIISANTGELFF. This rearrangement joins TRBV7-6 to TRBJ2-2; possible D gene TRBD1, 6 bases. This CDR3 has 20 amino acids. V was clipped by 3 bases and J by 0 bases, with 23 bases between them. Germline V CDR1 and CDR2: SGHVS, FNYEAQ.

The gene calls are TRBV18 and TRBJ2-1, with 8 bases matching TRBD2. V trimming: 0 bases; J trimming: 8 bases; junction bases outside the gene matches: 6. The CDR3 is 15 residues long. Germline lookup yields CDR1 KGHSH and CDR2 LQKENI. The CDR3: CASSPPDFSGDEQFF. The CDR3 region has the DNA TGTGCCAGCTCACCACCAGACTTTAGCGGGGATGAGCAGTTCTTC.

The rearrangement joins TRBV18 to TRBJ1-1; D not resolved. Germline CDR1 KGHSH, CDR2 LQKENI. This CDR3 has 13 amino acids. With 2 bases removed from V and 4 bases from J, the gap between germline ends came to 8 bases. In DNA form, the CDR3 reads TGTGCCAGCTCACCATCTGCGGGCACTGAAGCTTTCTTT. Translating it yields CASSPSAGTEAFF.

The V gene is TRBV27, the J gene TRBJ1-1, with 9 positions matching TRBD1. This CDR3 has 15 amino acids. Germline-derived CDR1 and CDR2 are MNHEY and SMNVEV (reference sequence). The V and J ends lost 5 bases and 4 bases, in that order; junction bases with no gene match: 8. The CDR3 loop reads CASSPGDRVGTEAFF. CDR3 in DNA: TGTGCCAGCAGTCCCGGGGACAGGGTGGGCACTGAAGCTTTCTTT.

The V and J genes are TRBV6-5 and TRBJ1-1, with D maybe TRBD1 (6 bases). Germline CDR1 is MNHEY and CDR2 is SVGAGI. The CDR3 consists of 14 residues. V lost 3 bases and J lost 1, with 9 bases in between. The CDR3: CASSYAGANTEAFF. CDR3 sequence (DNA): TGTGCCAGCAGTTATGCAGGGGCGAACACTGAAGCTTTCTTT.

This rearrangement joins TRBV19 to TRBJ2-7, with D perhaps matching TRBD1 (6 bases). The CDR3 has 16 amino acids. CDR1 is LNHDA and CDR2 is SQIVND in the germline V gene (reference sequence). Trimming shortened V by 0 bases and J by 3 bases, and 15 bases separated the two germline ends. CDR3 loop: CASSIDIVGAGYEQYF. In DNA, the CDR3 is TGTGCCAGTAGTATAGATATCGTGGGGGCGGGCTACGAGCAGTACTTC.

The count of this clone is one. The chain combines TRBV4-1 with TRBJ1-5; D perhaps matches TRBD1 (5 bases). The CDR3 extends over 15 amino acids. The germline V and J ends were trimmed by 0 bases and 4 bases, with 10 bases remaining between them. The V gene's germline CDR1 is MGHRA and CDR2 YSYEKL. CDR3 protein: CASSQEGVGNQPQHF. DNA for the CDR3: TGCGCCAGCAGCCAAGAAGGGGTGGGAAATCAGCCCCAGCATTTT.

This clone was seen more than once but under ten times. J is TRBJ2-2 and V is TRBV9, with no clear D. V was pared by 0 bases and J by 0 bases, with 9 bases between. The CDR3 is 16 amino acids. Germline assignment: CDR1 SGDLS and CDR2 YYNGEE. This CDR3 is CASSVGSTPNTGELFF. In nucleotides, the CDR3 is TGTGCCAGCAGCGTAGGATCTACGCCGAACACCGGGGAGCTGTTTTTT.

A single count supports this clone. The rearrangement joins TRBV5-1 to TRBJ2-1; D is unclear. The germline gives CDR1 SGHRS, CDR2 YFSETQ. Trimming took off 0 bases at V and 5 bases at J, with 15 bases between the two ends. The CDR3 consists of 16 residues. The CDR3 DNA sequence: TGCGCCAGCAGCTTGGCCGGTGCGGTGTACAACAATGAGCAGTTCTTC. Protein product: CASSLAGAVYNNEQFF.

This sequence joins TRBV5-1 and TRBJ2-7; D is possibly TRBD1 (6 bases). The length of the CDR3 is 14 residues. The germline V and J ends were trimmed by 3 bases and 2 bases, with 12 bases remaining between them. CDR1 is SGHRS, CDR2 YFSETQ, per germline. For the CDR3, the DNA is TGCGCCAGCAGCTCCGGGACACCACCCTACGAGCAGTACTTC. This sequence encodes CASSSGTPPYEQYF.